This TCR beta chain was identified in a study of beta chain features in type 1 diabetes. Study context: Healthy donors, compared against patients, showed similar age, gender and cell yields. Study-level findings and limits: TCRB repertoires of naive, central memory and Treg cells appeared more similar among patients than among healthy donors. Within each of all four CD4+ subsets, Type 1 diabetes patients had TCRB CDR3s that were moderately but significantly shorter. Unsettled here was the matter of whether HLA type influences TCRB rearrangement.

Expressed TCRB transcripts were sequenced, since all the RNA that had been isolated was reverse transcribed. Some clones are missing from TCRdb's copy, which holds only in-frame ones; the method was immunoSEQ multiplex PCR. The data contain 350,000 or so clones, less than 20% of them singletons. Germline assignment: CDR1 SGHDT and CDR2 YYEEEE. CDR3 length equals 16 residues. Trimming stripped 1 base from V and 0 bases from J, with 12 bases between. This clone was seen only a few times. What it binds is not known. The V gene is TRBV5-6, the J gene TRBJ2-3; no clear D gene. The sample comprised naive CD4+ T cells from blood. This receptor was obtained from a woman aged 18-29 years in good health. The CDR3 loop reads CASSLYKSSSTDTQYF. The DNA for the CDR3 is TGTGCCAGCAGCTTGTACAAGTCTTCTAGCACAGATACGCAGTATTTT.